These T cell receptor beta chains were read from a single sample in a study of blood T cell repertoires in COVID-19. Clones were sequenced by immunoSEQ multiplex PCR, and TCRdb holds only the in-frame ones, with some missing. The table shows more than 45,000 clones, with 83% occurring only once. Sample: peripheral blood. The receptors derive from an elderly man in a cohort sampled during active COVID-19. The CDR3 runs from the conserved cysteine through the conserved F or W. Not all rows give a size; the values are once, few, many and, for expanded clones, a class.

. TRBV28 CASSFASGGAWRETQYF
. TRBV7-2 CASSLEYTRNQPQHF
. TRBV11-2 CASSPWLGGNEQYF
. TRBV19 CASSWDGQYEQYF
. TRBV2 CASRSPTGAGGYTF
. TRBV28 CASRTPDRGKSGANVLTF
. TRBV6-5 CATHRGRGYGYTF
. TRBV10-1 CASSEEASGELFF
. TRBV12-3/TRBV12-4 CASSFGLAYEQYF
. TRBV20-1 CSAIRGYGYTF
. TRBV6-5 CASSYGWTTSPQHF
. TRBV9 CASSVGLTTDTQYF
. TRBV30 CAWRGGLATEAFF
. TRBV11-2 CASSPQGDHSPLHF
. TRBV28 CASSLYPLIAVYEQYF
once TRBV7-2 CASSVQETQYF
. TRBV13 CASSLRRTGGYTGELFF
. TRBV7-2 CASSLVQGTGELFF
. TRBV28 CASSVPTRGGNTIYF
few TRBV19 CASSRGSETEQYF
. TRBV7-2 CASSLARQGYGYTF
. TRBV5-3 CARKREWGDEQYF
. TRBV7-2 CASSGGFAGLYEQYF
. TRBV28 CASSLWANTGELFF
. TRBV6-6 CASSYSGYNEQFF
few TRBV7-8 CASSSMRGSTDTQYF
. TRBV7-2 CASSADSNYGYTF